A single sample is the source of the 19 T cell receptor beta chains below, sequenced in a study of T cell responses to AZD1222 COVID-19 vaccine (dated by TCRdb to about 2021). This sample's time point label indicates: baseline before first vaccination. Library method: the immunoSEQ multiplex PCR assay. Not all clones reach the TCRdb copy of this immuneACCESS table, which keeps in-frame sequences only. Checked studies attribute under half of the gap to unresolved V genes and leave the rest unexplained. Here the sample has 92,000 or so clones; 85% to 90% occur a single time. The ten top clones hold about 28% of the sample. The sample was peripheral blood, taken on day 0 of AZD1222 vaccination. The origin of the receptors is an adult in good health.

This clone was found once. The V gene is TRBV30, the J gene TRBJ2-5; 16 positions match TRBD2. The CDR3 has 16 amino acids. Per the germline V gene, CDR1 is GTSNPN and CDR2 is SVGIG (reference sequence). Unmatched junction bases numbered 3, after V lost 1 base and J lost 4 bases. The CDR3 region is CAWSAGLAGGLETQYF. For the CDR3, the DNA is TGTGCCTGGAGTGCGGGACTAGCGGGAGGGTTAGAGACCCAGTACTTC.

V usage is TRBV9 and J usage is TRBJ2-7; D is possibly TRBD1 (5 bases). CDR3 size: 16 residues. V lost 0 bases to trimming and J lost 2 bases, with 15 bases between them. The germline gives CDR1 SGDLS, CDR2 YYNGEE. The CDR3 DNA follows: TGTGCCAGCAGCGTAGGCATCGAAGGGGCCCCCTACGAGCAGTACTTC. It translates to CASSVGIEGAPYEQYF.

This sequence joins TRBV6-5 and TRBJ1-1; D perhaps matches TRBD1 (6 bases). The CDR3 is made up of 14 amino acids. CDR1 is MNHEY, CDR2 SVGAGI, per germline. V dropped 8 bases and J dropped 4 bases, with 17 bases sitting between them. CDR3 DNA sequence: TGTGCCAGCTGCCCTACAGGGCCGGGCACTGAAGCTTTCTTT. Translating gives CASCPTGPGTEAFF.

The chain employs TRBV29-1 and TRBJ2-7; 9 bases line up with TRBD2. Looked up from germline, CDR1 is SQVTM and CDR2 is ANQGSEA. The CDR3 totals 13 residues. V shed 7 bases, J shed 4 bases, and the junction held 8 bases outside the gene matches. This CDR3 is CSAIAGVGYEQYF. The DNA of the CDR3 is TGCAGCGCGATAGCGGGAGTGGGGTACGAGCAGTACTTC.

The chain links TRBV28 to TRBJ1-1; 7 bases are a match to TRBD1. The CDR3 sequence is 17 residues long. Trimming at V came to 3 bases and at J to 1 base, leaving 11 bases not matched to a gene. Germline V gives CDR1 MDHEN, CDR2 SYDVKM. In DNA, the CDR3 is TGTGCCAGCAGTTTTCGGGGAGGGGGCCCGGGGAACACTGAAGCTTTCTTT. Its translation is CASSFRGGGPGNTEAFF.

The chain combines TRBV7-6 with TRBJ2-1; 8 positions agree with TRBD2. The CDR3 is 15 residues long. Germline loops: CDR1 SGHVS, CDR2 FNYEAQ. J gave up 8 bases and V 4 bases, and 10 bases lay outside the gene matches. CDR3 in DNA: TGTGCCAGCAGCTCGGTCAGCGGGAGTGGGTATGAGCAGTTCTTC. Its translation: CASSSVSGSGYEQFF.

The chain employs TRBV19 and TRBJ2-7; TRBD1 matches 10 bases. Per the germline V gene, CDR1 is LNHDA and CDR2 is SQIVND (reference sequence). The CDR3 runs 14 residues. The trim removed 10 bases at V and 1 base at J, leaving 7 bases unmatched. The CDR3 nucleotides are TGTGCCACCAGGGGACAGGGGTCTTCCTACGAGCAGTACTTC. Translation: CATRGQGSSYEQYF.

The CDR3 sequence is CASSKGSNQPQHF. The CDR3, as DNA: TGTGCCAGCAGCAAGGGAAGCAATCAGCCCCAGCATTTT. The genes are TRBV11-1 and TRBJ1-5; D not resolved. Germline V gene data show CDR1 as SGHAT and CDR2 as FQDESV (reference sequence). The CDR3 has 13 amino acids. The germline V and J ends were trimmed by 5 bases and 1 base, with 6 bases remaining between them.

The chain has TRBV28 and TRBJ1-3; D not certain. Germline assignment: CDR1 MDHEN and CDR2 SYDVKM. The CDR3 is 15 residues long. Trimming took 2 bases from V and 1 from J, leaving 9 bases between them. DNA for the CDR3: TGTGCCAGCAGTTTAGGCGGGCCATCTGGAAACACCATATATTTT. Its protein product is CASSLGGPSGNTIYF.

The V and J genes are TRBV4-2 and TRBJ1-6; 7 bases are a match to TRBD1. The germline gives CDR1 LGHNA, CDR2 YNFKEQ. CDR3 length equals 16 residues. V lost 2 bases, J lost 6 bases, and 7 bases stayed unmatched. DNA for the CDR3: TGTGCCAGCAGCCAAAATACAGGGGACTTTAATTCACCCCTCCACTTT. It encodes CASSQNTGDFNSPLHF.

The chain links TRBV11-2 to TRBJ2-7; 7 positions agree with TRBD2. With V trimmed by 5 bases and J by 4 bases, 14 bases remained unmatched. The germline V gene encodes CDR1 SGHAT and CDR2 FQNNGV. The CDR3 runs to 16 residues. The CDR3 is CASSLGTWGGSYEQYF. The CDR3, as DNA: TGTGCCAGCAGCCTAGGTACTTGGGGGGGGTCGTACGAGCAGTACTTC.

CDR3 residues: CASSGTVVGDEQFF. CDR3 DNA: TGTGCCAGCAGCGGGACCGTCGTCGGCGATGAGCAGTTCTTC. V and J are TRBV5-4 and TRBJ2-1, with D perhaps being TRBD1 or TRBD2 (5 bases each). The V end lost 4 bases, the J end lost 8 bases, and 16 bases lay between the germline ends. CDR1 is SGHNT, CDR2 YYREEE, per germline (reference sequence). The CDR3 covers 14 residues. Variable domain in full (rest from reference TRBV5-4 and TRBJ2-1): ETGVTQSPTHLIKTRGQQVTLRCSSQSGHNTVSWYQQALGQGPQFIFQYYREEENGRGNFPPRFSGLQFPNYSSELNVNALELDDSALYLCASSGTVVGDEQFFGPGTRLTVL.

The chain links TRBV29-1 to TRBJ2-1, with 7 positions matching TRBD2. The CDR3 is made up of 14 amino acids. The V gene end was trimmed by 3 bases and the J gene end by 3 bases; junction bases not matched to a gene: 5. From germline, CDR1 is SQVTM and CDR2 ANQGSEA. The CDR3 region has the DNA TGCAGCGTTGATTCTAGCGGACTCTACAATGAGCAGTTCTTC. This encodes CSVDSSGLYNEQFF.

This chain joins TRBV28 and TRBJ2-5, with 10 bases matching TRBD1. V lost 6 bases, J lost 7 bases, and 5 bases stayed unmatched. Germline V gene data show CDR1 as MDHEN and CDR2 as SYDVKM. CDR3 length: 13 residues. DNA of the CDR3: TGTGCCAGCAGGACAGGGGGCGTGGGGACCCAGTACTTC. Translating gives CASRTGGVGTQYF.

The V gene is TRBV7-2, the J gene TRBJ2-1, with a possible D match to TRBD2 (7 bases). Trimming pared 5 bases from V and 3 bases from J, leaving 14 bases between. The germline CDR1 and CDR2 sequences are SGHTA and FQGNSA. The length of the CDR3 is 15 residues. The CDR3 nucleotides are TGTGCCAGCAGCCCTGAAGGGGGGGGCTACAATGAGCAGTTCTTC. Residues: CASSPEGGGYNEQFF.

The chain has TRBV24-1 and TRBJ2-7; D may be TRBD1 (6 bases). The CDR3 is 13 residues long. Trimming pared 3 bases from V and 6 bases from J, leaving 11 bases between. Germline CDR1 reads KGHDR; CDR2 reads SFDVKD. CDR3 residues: CATSDGTSVEQYF. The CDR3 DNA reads TGTGCCACCAGTGATGGGACATCTGTCGAGCAGTACTTC.

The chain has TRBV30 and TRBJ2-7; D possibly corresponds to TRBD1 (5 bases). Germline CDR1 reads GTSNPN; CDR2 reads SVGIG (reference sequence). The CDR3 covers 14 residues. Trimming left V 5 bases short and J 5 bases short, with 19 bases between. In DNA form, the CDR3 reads TGTGCCTGGCGGAGTAGGGGCGACTGGAACGAGCAGTACTTC. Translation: CAWRSRGDWNEQYF.

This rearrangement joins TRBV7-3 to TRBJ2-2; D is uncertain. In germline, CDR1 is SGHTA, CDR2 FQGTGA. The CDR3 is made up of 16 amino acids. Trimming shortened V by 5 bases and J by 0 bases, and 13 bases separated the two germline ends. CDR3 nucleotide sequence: TGTGCCAGCAGCCCCGTTGCCCCAGCGAACACCGGGGAGCTGTTTTTT. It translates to CASSPVAPANTGELFF.

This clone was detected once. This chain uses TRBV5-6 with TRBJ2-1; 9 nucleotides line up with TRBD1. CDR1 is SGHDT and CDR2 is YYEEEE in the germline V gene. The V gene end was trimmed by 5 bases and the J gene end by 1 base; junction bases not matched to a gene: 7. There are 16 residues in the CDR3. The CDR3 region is CASRRTGDKSYNEQFF. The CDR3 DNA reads TGTGCCAGCAGGCGGACAGGGGATAAATCCTACAATGAGCAGTTCTTC.